This T cell receptor (beta chain) was identified in a study of blood T cell repertoires in COVID-19. About the research overall: Samples taken during acute and convalescent COVID-19 were collected in the United States, Italy and Spain. The cDNA or gDNA used as material had been derived from T cells, B-cell-depleted T cells, or PBMCs.

The length of the CDR3 is 15 residues. Trimming cost V 5 bases and J 4 bases; bases outside gene matches: 8. Looked up from germline, CDR1 is SGHTA and CDR2 is FQGTGA. Per the original methods: Reference gene primer amplification gave nucleated cell count estimates. Repertoires were generated with immunoSEQ multiplex PCR, while TCRdb's copy carries only in-frame clones and drops some. The V and J calls and clone size are taken from that table; D and trimming were inferred from the DNA. The sample records around 440,000 clones, 88% being singletons. The specimen was peripheral blood. The origin of this receptor is a woman aged 45-59 years with COVID-19, enrolled during active disease. The rearrangement joins TRBV7-3 to TRBJ1-2; 9 bases are shared with TRBD1. The CDR3 loop is CASSARDRDPYGYTF. The CDR3 DNA is TGTGCCAGCAGCGCCCGGGACAGGGACCCCTATGGCTACACCTTC.